The 21 T cell receptor beta chains below were found in one sample sequenced in a study of shared clonotypes between healthy human individuals. The method was immunoSEQ multiplex PCR; TCRdb's version includes in-frame clones alone and lacks a portion of them. Among about 1.1 million clones listed, about 80% were seen once. Sequencing used memory CD4+ T cells from PBMCs. Subset denoted: CD45RA-negative fraction. These receptors were taken from a man aged 18 to 29 in good health. Some clones in this sample may be carry-over from other donors' samples.

The chain is built from TRBV2 and TRBJ1-1; tentatively, D is TRBD1 (6 bases). Trimming shortened V by 7 bases and J by 4 bases, and 13 bases separated the two germline ends. There are 13 residues in the CDR3. The V gene's germline CDR1 is SNHLY and CDR2 FYNNEI. As DNA, the CDR3 is TGTGCCAGCACCACGGTCAGGGGCACTGAAGCTTTCTTT. Translation: CASTTVRGTEAFF.

Written as DNA, the CDR3 is TGCGCCAGCAGCTCGTGGGGCGCGAGCTCCTACGAGCAGTACTTC. It translates to CASSSWGASSYEQYF. This sequence joins TRBV5-1 and TRBJ2-7, with D perhaps TRBD1 (5 bases). The V and J ends lost 3 bases and 0 bases respectively, with 13 bases between them. The CDR3 sequence is 15 residues long. Germline V gene lookup returns CDR1 SGHRS and CDR2 YFSETQ.

On this clone itself: Distinct nucleotide sequences in the sample also encode this CDR3. The rearrangement links TRBV2 to TRBJ2-3; 8 positions agree with TRBD1. V was pared by 5 bases and J by 4 bases, with 5 bases of the junction left unmatched. The CDR3 runs to 14 residues. Germline V gene sequence: CDR1 SNHLY, CDR2 FYNNEI. The CDR3 sequence is CASSLGQGADTQYF. The CDR3 DNA is TGTGCCAGCAGTCTAGGACAGGGCGCAGATACGCAGTATTTT.

This clone was detected once. The chain joins TRBV14 to TRBJ2-3; D could derive from TRBD1 or TRBD2 (5 bases each). CDR1 SGHDN and CDR2 FVKESK come from the germline V gene. Trimming removed 4 bases from V and 4 bases from J, with 27 bases in between. The CDR3 has 19 residues. CDR3 residues: CASSRLPGSGDGGPDTQYF. For the CDR3, the DNA is TGTGCCAGCAGCCGTCTCCCCGGGTCCGGAGATGGGGGACCAGATACGCAGTATTTT.

V and J are TRBV4-1 and TRBJ2-6, with 10 bases matching TRBD1. Per germline, CDR1 MGHRA and CDR2 YSYEKL. The CDR3 covers 17 residues. The ends lost 4 bases at V and 4 bases at J; junction bases unmatched: 7. CDR3 DNA: TGCGCCAGCAGCCTTACCGGGACAGGGGTCGGGGCCAACGTCCTGACTTTC. It codes for CASSLTGTGVGANVLTF.

In its sample, this clone was seen many times. The genes are TRBV7-8 and TRBJ2-7; 8 nucleotides line up with TRBD2. CDR3 length equals 14 residues. J was trimmed by 8 bases and V by 5 bases; bases with no gene match: 11. CDR1 and CDR2 (germline): SGHVS, FQNEAQ. The CDR3, as DNA: TGTGCCAGCAGCCCACTAGCGGATATCTCTAAGCAGTACTTC. Its translation: CASSPLADISKQYF.

The CDR3 reads CASSVDRNYGYTF. As DNA, the CDR3 is TGTGCCAGTAGTGTCGACAGGAACTATGGCTACACCTTC. The chain is built from TRBV19 and TRBJ1-2; perhaps TRBD1 as D (6 bases). Germline V CDR1 and CDR2: LNHDA, SQIVND (reference sequence). Trimming cost V 5 bases and J 2 bases, with 9 bases left between them. This CDR3 is 13 amino acids long.

The genes are TRBV19 and TRBJ2-4, with 9 positions matching TRBD1. The germline CDR1 and CDR2 sequences are LNHDA and SQIVND (reference sequence). The CDR3 spans 14 residues. V was pared by 6 bases and J by 8 bases, with 8 bases of the junction left unmatched. CDR3 in amino acids: CASRQEGTGYIQYF. CDR3 DNA sequence: TGTGCCAGTAGACAAGAGGGGACAGGGTACATTCAGTACTTC.

The chain has TRBV11-2 and TRBJ2-1; 11 nucleotides match TRBD1. V shed 5 bases and J 2 bases; nucleotides not matched to a gene: 5. The CDR3 runs 16 residues. Germline CDR1 is SGHAT and CDR2 is FQNNGV. The CDR3 spells CASSRSGQGAYNEQFF. The CDR3 DNA reads as TGTGCCAGCAGCCGATCGGGACAGGGGGCCTACAATGAGCAGTTCTTC.

This clone was detected only a few times. Here the CDR3 reads CASDRDRAQPQHF. The CDR3 nucleotides are TGTGCCAGCGACCGGGACAGGGCTCAGCCCCAGCATTTT. This chain connects TRBV6-1 to TRBJ1-5; 9 nucleotides line up with TRBD1. The CDR3 runs to 13 residues. CDR1 and CDR2 from the germline V gene are MNHNS and SASEGT. V shed 8 bases, J shed 6 bases, and the junction held 5 bases outside the gene matches.

There are a few counts of this clone. The chain uses TRBV6-6 and TRBJ2-1; 9 bases line up with TRBD2. The CDR3 consists of 14 residues. Germline values: CDR1 MNHNY, CDR2 SVGAGI (reference sequence). V dropped 6 bases and J dropped 4; count of bases not matched to a gene: 4. CDR3 sequence reads: CASSPAGGYNEQFF. CDR3 nucleotides: TGTGCCAGCAGCCCAGCGGGAGGTTACAATGAGCAGTTCTTC.

The J gene is TRBJ1-2, the V gene TRBV7-8; D gene uncertain. The V end was cut by 5 bases, the J end by 1 base, with 17 bases between. This CDR3 spans 16 amino acids. CDR1 is SGHVS and CDR2 is FQNEAQ in the germline V gene. Here the CDR3 DNA reads TGTGCCAGCAGCCTAGGAACGCGCAGCAATAACTATGGCTACACCTTC. Translating it yields CASSLGTRSNNYGYTF.

This chain links TRBV2 with TRBJ1-2; 9 nucleotides agree with TRBD1. In germline, CDR1 is SNHLY, CDR2 FYNNEI. This CDR3 is built from 13 residues. With 5 bases clipped from V and 5 bases from J, the junction kept 3 bases outside the gene matches. The CDR3 region is CASSQGQGYGYTF. The CDR3 DNA sequence: TGTGCCAGCAGTCAGGGACAGGGATATGGCTACACCTTC. Full variable domain (missing parts from reference TRBV2 and TRBJ1-2): EPEVTQTPSHQVTQMGQEVILRCVPISNHLYFYWYRQILGQKVEFLVSFYNNEISEKSEIFDDQFSVERPDGSNFTLKIRSTKLEDSAMYFCASSQGQGYGYTFGSGTRLTVV.

This clone was counted a single time. The chain links TRBV7-3 to TRBJ1-3, with no clear D. This CDR3 region has 15 residues. CDR1 is SGHTA and CDR2 is FQGTGA in the germline V gene. Trimming removed 5 bases at V and 1 base at J, with 12 bases between. CDR3 bases: TGTGCCAGCAGCCTAGAAGTCGGATCTGGAAACACCATATATTTT. Its translation: CASSLEVGSGNTIYF.

The chain carries TRBV7-3 and TRBJ1-1; 7 bases match TRBD1. Germline trimming cut 3 bases from V and 0 bases from J; bases unmatched to any gene: 4. This CDR3 has 15 amino acids. Germline V gene lookup returns CDR1 SGHTA and CDR2 FQGTGA. Here the CDR3 DNA reads TGTGCCAGCAGCTTCAGGGGGGGGATGAACACTGAAGCTTTCTTT. Translating it yields CASSFRGGMNTEAFF.

In the case of this clone: The sample contains more than one DNA sequence encoding this CDR3. DNA for the CDR3: TGTGCCAGCAGCGTAGAGGACAGGGGTACAGATACGCAGTATTTT. Protein product: CASSVEDRGTDTQYF. The genes are TRBV9 and TRBJ2-3; 9 positions agree with TRBD1. Germline CDR1 is SGDLS and CDR2 is YYNGEE. The ends lost 0 bases at V and 3 bases at J; junction bases unmatched: 2. The CDR3 covers 15 residues.

V usage is TRBV29-1 and J usage is TRBJ2-1; D unclear. The CDR3 runs 14 residues. Germline CDR1 and CDR2: SQVTM and ANQGSEA. V was clipped by 5 bases and J by 0 bases, with 11 bases between them. CDR3 residues: CSVFELASYNEQFF. In DNA, the CDR3 is TGCAGCGTTTTTGAACTGGCCTCCTACAATGAGCAGTTCTTC.

The chain has TRBV12-5 and TRBJ1-1; D not certain. Germline CDR1 reads LGHNT; CDR2 reads FRNRAP. The CDR3 extends over 13 amino acids. Trimming removed 2 bases from V and 3 bases from J, with 7 bases in between. The CDR3 nucleotides read TGTGCTAGTGGTTTGATCGGGGACACTGAAGCTTTCTTT. It specifies CASGLIGDTEAFF. Full variable domain (remainder filled in from reference TRBV12-5 and TRBJ1-1): DARVTQTPRHKVTEMGQEVTMRCQPILGHNTVFWYRQTMMQGLELLAYFRNRAPLDDSGMPKDRFSAEMPDATLATLKIQPSEPRDSAVYFCASGLIGDTEAFFGQGTRLTVV.

This clone appeared once. The gene calls are TRBV10-1 and TRBJ1-4; possibly TRBD1 for D (5 bases). CDR3 length equals 13 residues. Germline V CDR1 and CDR2: WNHNN, SYGVQD (reference sequence). The V gene lost 9 bases and the J gene lost 4 bases, with 12 bases spanning the gap. CDR3: CARRDRYNEKLFF. The CDR3, as DNA: TGCGCCAGGAGGGACCGTTATAATGAAAAACTGTTTTTT.

This clone was detected only a few times. In the same sample, other DNA sequences code for this CDR3. This chain joins TRBV25-1 and TRBJ2-6; a weak D match, TRBD2 (5 bases). CDR1 and CDR2 from the germline V gene are MGHDK and SYGVNS. There are 18 residues in the CDR3. V was trimmed by 1 base and J by 1 base, leaving 14 bases between them. CDR3 in amino acids: CASSEWVTGESGANVLTF. CDR3 sequence (DNA): TGTGCCAGCAGTGAATGGGTTACCGGGGAGTCTGGGGCCAACGTCCTGACTTTC.

This clone was seen a few times. The chain combines TRBV28 with TRBJ1-5; no clear D. Per germline, CDR1 MDHEN and CDR2 SYDVKM. The CDR3 has 12 amino acids. With 5 bases removed from V and 3 bases from J, the gap between germline ends came to 5 bases. The CDR3 sequence is CASSISNQPQHF. The DNA of the CDR3 is TGTGCCAGCAGTATCTCCAATCAGCCCCAGCATTTT.